This T cell receptor beta chain comes out of a study of radiotherapy plus CTLA-4 blockade in lung cancer. Study-wide background: Objective responses were seen in more than 15% of patients, disease control in less than 40%.

Patients in the study, people with chemo-refractory metastatic non-small-cell lung cancer, received focal radiation plus ipilimumab CTLA-4 blockade. The assay was immunoSEQ multiplex PCR, and TCRdb's table has in-frame clones only and misses some. The table records roughly 100,000 clones, roughly 80% of them present only once. The CDR3 extends over 15 amino acids. The ends were cut back, 6 bases at V and 1 base at J, with 13 bases in the middle. The germline gives CDR1 MNHNS, CDR2 SASEGT. A remark on this clone: Its matching antigen is unknown.

Broader study findings: There was expansion of tumor-derived TCR clones in blood after radiotherapy plus ipilimumab. Reports identified early blood T cell clone dynamics, with interferon-beta, as the best response predictor.

The sequencing here drew on peripheral blood, taken from a patient treated with radiotherapy plus ipilimumab. The receptor comes from a human donor with non-small cell lung cancer that progressed on radiotherapy plus ipilimumab. The rearrangement uses TRBV6-1 and TRBJ1-5; D unresolved. In DNA form, the CDR3 reads TGTGCCAGCAGATCGACGGTACAGAGCAATCAGCCCCAGCATTTT. Encoded protein: CASRSTVQSNQPQHF.